Following are 9 T cell receptor beta chains from one sample sequenced in a study of T cell responses to AZD1222 COVID-19 vaccine (dated by TCRdb to the early 2020s). The sample's time point, from its label and the paper: baseline before first vaccination. The library relied on the immunoSEQ multiplex PCR assay. What TCRdb holds here is the immuneACCESS table cut down to in-frame rearrangements. Part of the clones is not present; checked against another copy, under half of the missing clones reflect an unresolved V gene, and the others are unexplained. The sample table holds approximately 90,000 clones, of which 80% to 90% were seen once. The ten largest clones add up to approximately 7.9% of the sample. Here the sequenced sample was peripheral blood, taken on day 0 of AZD1222 vaccination. These receptors came from an adult in good health.

The genes are TRBV27 and TRBJ1-3, with TRBD1 identical over 8 bases. In germline, CDR1 is MNHEY, CDR2 SMNVEV (reference sequence). With V trimmed by 6 bases and J by 0 bases, 4 bases remained unmatched. This CDR3 spans 15 amino acids. Here the CDR3 reads CASRTGVNSGNTIYF. Here the CDR3 DNA reads TGTGCCAGCAGGACAGGGGTCAACTCTGGAAACACCATATATTTT.

This chain joins TRBV19 and TRBJ2-6; no definite D call. V dropped 0 bases and J dropped 0 bases, with 6 bases sitting between them. CDR1 and CDR2 from the germline V gene are LNHDA and SQIVND (reference sequence). The CDR3 contains 16 residues. For the CDR3, the DNA is TGTGCCAGTAGTATAGATGATAGCTCTGGGGCCAACGTCCTGACTTTC. Translation gives CASSIDDSSGANVLTF.

This chain joins TRBV4-2 and TRBJ1-5; D perhaps matches TRBD1 (5 bases). Looked up from germline, CDR1 is LGHNA and CDR2 is YNFKEQ. V was shortened by 0 bases and J by 0 bases, with 12 bases between the two germline ends. The CDR3 contains 17 residues. The CDR3 loop is CASSQEGQGYSNQPQHF. CDR3 nucleotide sequence: TGTGCCAGCAGCCAAGAGGGTCAGGGTTATAGCAATCAGCCCCAGCATTTT.

The CDR3 DNA is TGTGCCAGTAGTCTGACAGGCGGCTCCTACAATGAGCAGTTCTTC. Its protein is CASSLTGGSYNEQFF. The rearrangement uses TRBV19 and TRBJ2-1, with a possible D match to TRBD1 (6 bases). The CDR3 covers 15 residues. The germline gives CDR1 LNHDA, CDR2 SQIVND (reference sequence). Trimming took off 5 bases at V and 0 bases at J, with 11 bases between the two ends.

The V call is TRBV11-2, the J call TRBJ2-7; 9 positions match TRBD1. This CDR3 comprises 17 residues. The V and J ends lost 5 bases and 2 bases, in that order; junction bases with no gene match: 13. Germline V gene sequence: CDR1 SGHAT, CDR2 FQNNGV. The CDR3 bases are TGTGCCAGCAGCCCATTAAACAGGGGGCGTCGGCCCTACGAGCAGTACTTC. This translates into CASSPLNRGRRPYEQYF.

V is TRBV19 and J is TRBJ2-5; a weak D match, TRBD1 (6 bases). Germline values: CDR1 LNHDA, CDR2 SQIVND (reference sequence). This CDR3 is 14 amino acids long. Trimming shortened V by 3 bases and J by 4 bases, and 12 bases separated the two germline ends. CDR3 residues: CASSISGDGETQYF. Here the CDR3 DNA reads TGTGCCAGTAGTATCTCAGGGGATGGAGAGACCCAGTACTTC. The full variable domain, rest sourced from reference TRBV19 and TRBJ2-5, is DGGITQSPKYLFRKEGQNVTLSCEQNLNHDAMYWYRQDPGQGLRLIYYSQIVNDFQKGDIAEGYSVSREKKESFPLTVTSAQKNPTAFYLCASSISGDGETQYFGPGTRLLVL.

The genes are TRBV7-9 and TRBJ1-1; a possible D gene is TRBD1 (5 bases). Trimming took 1 base from V and 6 from J, leaving 12 bases between them. This CDR3 has 14 amino acids. Germline V gene sequence: CDR1 SEHNR, CDR2 FQNEAQ (reference sequence). The CDR3 reads CASSLDVGAAEAFF. The CDR3 nucleotides read TGTGCCAGCAGCTTAGATGTCGGGGCCGCTGAAGCTTTCTTT. The complete variable domain, with remaining parts taken from reference TRBV7-9 and TRBJ1-1, reads DTGVSQNPRHKITKRGQNVTFRCDPISEHNRLYWYRQTLGQGPEFLTYFQNEAQLEKSRLLSDRFSAERPKGSFSTLEIQRTEQGDSAMYLCASSLDVGAAEAFFGQGTRLTVV.

The V call is TRBV19, the J call TRBJ2-3; 8 bases fit TRBD2. With V trimmed by 4 bases and J by 2 bases, 11 bases remained unmatched. This CDR3 is built from 17 residues. Germline V gene sequence: CDR1 LNHDA, CDR2 SQIVND (reference sequence). Written as DNA, the CDR3 is TGTGCCAGTAGTAGAGGGACTAGTAAACGCCTCACAGATACGCAGTATTTT. Amino acids: CASSRGTSKRLTDTQYF. The full variable domain, with the rest looked up from reference TRBV19 and TRBJ2-3, is DGGITQSPKYLFRKEGQNVTLSCEQNLNHDAMYWYRQDPGQGLRLIYYSQIVNDFQKGDIAEGYSVSREKKESFPLTVTSAQKNPTAFYLCASSRGTSKRLTDTQYFGPGTRLTVL.

The V and J genes are TRBV20-1 and TRBJ2-7; D is undetermined. In germline, CDR1 is DFQATT, CDR2 SNEGSKA (reference sequence). Trimming took 1 base from V and 6 from J, leaving 7 bases between them. The CDR3 is made up of 11 amino acids. In nucleotides, the CDR3 is TGCAGTGCTAGAGTTAACGCCGAGCAGTACTTC. Protein sequence: CSARVNAEQYF.